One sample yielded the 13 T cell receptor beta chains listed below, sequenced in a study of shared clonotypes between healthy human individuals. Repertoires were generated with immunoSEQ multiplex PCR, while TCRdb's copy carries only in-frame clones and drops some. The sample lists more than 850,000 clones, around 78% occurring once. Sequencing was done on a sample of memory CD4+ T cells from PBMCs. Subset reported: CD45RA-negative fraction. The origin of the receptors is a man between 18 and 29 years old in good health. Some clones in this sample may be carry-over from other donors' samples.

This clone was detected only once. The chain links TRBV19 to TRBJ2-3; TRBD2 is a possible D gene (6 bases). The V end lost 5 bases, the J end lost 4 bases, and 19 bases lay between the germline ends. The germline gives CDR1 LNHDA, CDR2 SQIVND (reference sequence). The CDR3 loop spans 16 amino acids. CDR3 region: CASSRTTWRESDTQYF. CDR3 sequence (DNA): TGTGCCAGTAGTCGGACGACTTGGCGGGAATCAGATACGCAGTATTTT.

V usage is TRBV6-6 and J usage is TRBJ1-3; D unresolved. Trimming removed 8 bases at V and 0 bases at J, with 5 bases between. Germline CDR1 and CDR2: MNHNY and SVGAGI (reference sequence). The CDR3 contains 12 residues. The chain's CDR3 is CASQSSGNTIYF. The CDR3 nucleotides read TGTGCCAGCCAGAGCTCTGGAAACACCATATATTTT.

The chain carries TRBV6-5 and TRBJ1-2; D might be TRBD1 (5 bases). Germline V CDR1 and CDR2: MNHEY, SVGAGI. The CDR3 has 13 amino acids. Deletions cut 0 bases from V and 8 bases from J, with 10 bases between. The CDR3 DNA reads TGTGCCAGCAGTTACTCGTTTCAGGGCGGCTACACCTTC. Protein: CASSYSFQGGYTF.

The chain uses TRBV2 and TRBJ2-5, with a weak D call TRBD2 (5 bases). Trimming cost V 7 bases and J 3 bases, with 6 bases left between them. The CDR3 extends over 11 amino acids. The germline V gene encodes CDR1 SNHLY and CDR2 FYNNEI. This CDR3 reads CASKREETQYF. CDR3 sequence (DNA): TGTGCCAGCAAGAGGGAAGAGACCCAGTACTTC. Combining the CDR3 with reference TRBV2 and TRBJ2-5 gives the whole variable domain EPEVTQTPSHQVTQMGQEVILRCVPISNHLYFYWYRQILGQKVEFLVSFYNNEISEKSEIFDDQFSVERPDGSNFTLKIRSTKLEDSAMYFCASKREETQYFGPGTRLLVL.

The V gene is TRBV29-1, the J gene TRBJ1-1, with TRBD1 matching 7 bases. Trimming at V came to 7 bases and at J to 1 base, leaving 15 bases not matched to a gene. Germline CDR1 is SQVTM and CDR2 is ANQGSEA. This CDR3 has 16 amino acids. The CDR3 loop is CSAPGRGLGTNTEAFF. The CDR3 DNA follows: TGCAGCGCACCAGGTAGGGGGCTAGGGACGAACACTGAAGCTTTCTTT.

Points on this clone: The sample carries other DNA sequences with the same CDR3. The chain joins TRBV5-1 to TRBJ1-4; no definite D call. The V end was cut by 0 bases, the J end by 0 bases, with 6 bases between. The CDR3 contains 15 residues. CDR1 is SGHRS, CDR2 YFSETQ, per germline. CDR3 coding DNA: TGCGCCAGCAGCTTGGGGACCGCAACTAATGAAAAACTGTTTTTT. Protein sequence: CASSLGTATNEKLFF.

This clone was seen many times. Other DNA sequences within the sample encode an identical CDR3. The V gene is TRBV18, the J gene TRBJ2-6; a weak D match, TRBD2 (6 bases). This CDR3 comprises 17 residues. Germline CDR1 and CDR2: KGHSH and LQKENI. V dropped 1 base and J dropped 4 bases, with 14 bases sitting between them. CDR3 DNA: TGTGCCAGCTCACCACGGGTTGCGGGATCCGGGGCCAACGTCCTGACTTTC. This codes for CASSPRVAGSGANVLTF.

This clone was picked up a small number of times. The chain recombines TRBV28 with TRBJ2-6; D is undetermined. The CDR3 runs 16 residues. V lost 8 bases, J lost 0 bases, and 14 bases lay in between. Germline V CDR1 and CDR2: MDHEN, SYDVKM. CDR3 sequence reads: CASGPPPGSGANVLTF. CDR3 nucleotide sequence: TGTGCCAGCGGTCCTCCCCCGGGCTCTGGGGCCAACGTCCTGACTTTC.

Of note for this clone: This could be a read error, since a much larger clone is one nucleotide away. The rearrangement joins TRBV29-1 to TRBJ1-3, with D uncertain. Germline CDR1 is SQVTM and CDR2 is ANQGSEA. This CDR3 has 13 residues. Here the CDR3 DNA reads TGCATCGGTGGTAGGGCAGACGGAAACACCATATATTTT. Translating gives CIGGRADGNTIYF. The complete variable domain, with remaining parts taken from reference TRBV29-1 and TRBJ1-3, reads SAVISQKPSRDICQRGTSLTIQCQVDSQVTMMFWYRQQPGQSLTLIATANQGSEATYESGFVIDKFPISRPNLTFSTLTVSNMSPEDSSIYLCIGGRADGNTIYFGEGSWLTVV.

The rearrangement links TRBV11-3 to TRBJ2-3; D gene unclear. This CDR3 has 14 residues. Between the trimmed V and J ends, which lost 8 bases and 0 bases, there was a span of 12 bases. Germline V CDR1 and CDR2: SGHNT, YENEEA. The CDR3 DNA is TGTGCCAGCGGCGCCGGGTCTAGCACAGATACGCAGTATTTT. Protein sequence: CASGAGSSTDTQYF.

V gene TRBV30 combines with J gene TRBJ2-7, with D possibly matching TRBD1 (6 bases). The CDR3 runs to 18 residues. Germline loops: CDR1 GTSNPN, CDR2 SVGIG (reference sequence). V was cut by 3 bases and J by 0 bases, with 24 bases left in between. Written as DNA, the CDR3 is TGTGCCTGGAGAGGGTGGGGCAGGGGAATCCCGGGCTCCTACGAGCAGTACTTC. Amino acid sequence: CAWRGWGRGIPGSYEQYF.

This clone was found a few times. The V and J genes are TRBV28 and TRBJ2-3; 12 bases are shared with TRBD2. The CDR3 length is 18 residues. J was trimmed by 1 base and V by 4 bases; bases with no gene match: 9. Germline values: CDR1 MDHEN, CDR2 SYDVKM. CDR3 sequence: CASSSSSGRAYGTDTQYF. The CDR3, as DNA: TGTGCCAGCAGTTCTTCTAGCGGGAGGGCCTATGGCACAGATACGCAGTATTTT.

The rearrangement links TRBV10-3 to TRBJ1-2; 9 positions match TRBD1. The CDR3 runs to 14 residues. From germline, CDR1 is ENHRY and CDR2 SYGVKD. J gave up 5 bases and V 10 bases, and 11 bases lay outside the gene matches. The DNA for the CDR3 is TGTGCCACCCGGGAGACAGGGGGACGGTATGGCTACACCTTC. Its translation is CATRETGGRYGYTF.